This passage covers 3 T cell receptor beta chains from one sample sequenced in a study of OX40 agonist ivuxolimab in advanced cancers. Using immunoSEQ multiplex PCR, the repertoire was profiled, and TCRdb retains in-frame clones only, with some absent. The table records 50,000 to 70,000 clones, roughly 80% of them present only once. The sequences come from CD4+ or CD8+ T cells sorted from blood, collected in a trial of the OX40 agonist ivuxolimab. These receptors originate from an adult with an advanced solid tumor such as melanoma, head and neck, liver or kidney cancer.

Written as DNA, the CDR3 is TGTGCCAGTAGTACGACAGGGGCCGGGGGCGAGCAGTACTTC. This encodes CASSTTGAGGEQYF. The chain joins TRBV19 to TRBJ2-7; 8 nucleotides align to TRBD1. Unmatched junction bases numbered 8, after V lost 4 bases and J lost 6 bases. Germline V gene sequence: CDR1 LNHDA, CDR2 SQIVND (reference sequence). CDR3 length: 14 amino acids.

The chain recombines TRBV15 with TRBJ2-3, with 10 bases that match TRBD2. CDR3 length: 17 residues. The V gene's germline CDR1 is LNHNV and CDR2 YYDKDF (reference sequence). V dropped 3 bases and J dropped 1; count of bases not matched to a gene: 7. CDR3 sequence reads: CATSRRVLAGGTDTQYF. Here the CDR3 DNA reads TGTGCCACCAGCAGGAGGGTGCTAGCGGGAGGCACAGATACGCAGTATTTT.

This clone was picked up a small number of times. The CDR3 loop is CASSSPGTGFLLADTQYF. CDR3 sequence (DNA): TGCGCCAGCAGCTCCCCCGGGACAGGGTTTCTTCTGGCAGATACGCAGTATTTT. The chain has TRBV5-1 and TRBJ2-3; 9 nucleotides agree with TRBD1. Per germline, CDR1 SGHRS and CDR2 YFSETQ. J gave up 4 bases and V 3 bases, and 15 bases lay outside the gene matches. The CDR3 has 18 residues.